Listed here are 23 T cell receptor beta chains from one sample, sequenced in a study of CXCR3-negative and CXCR3-positive naive CD8 T cells. Overall study results and limits: CXCR3-positive naive cells had TRB CDR3s that were more hydrophobic than CXCR3-negative naive cells had.

These receptors have no identified antigens. UMI-labeled 5' RACE TRB cDNA libraries were prepared from the cells. Following a re-call of the 5' RACE reads, TCRdb has one entry per CDR3 protein and lacks DNA. This listing includes about 86,000 distinct CDR3 sequences. The sequenced material came from naive CXCR3+ CD8+ T cells from blood. Specified subset: CD45RO-CCR7+CD27+CD95- naive CD8+ T cells expressing CXCR3 (TNR3+). The receptors here all came from a human donor in good health. Some clones in this sample may be carry-over from other donors' samples.

The rearrangement uses TRBV29-1 and TRBJ2-7; the TCRdb D gene call, TRBD1, has no DNA to confirm it. The CDR3 runs 13 residues. CDR1 is SQVTM and CDR2 is ANQGSEA in the germline V gene. The chain's CDR3 is CSVVGGPPYEQYF.

The chain recombines TRBV24-1 with TRBJ2-7; the D call of TRBD1 rests on TCRdb alone, since no DNA is present to check it. CDR1 is KGHDR and CDR2 is SFDVKD in the germline V gene. There are 14 residues in the CDR3. The CDR3 loop is CATSAFEGGYEQYF.

V usage is TRBV28 and J usage is TRBJ2-3; TCRdb picks TRBD2, but there is no DNA to check that call. The CDR3 is made up of 16 amino acids. Germline V gives CDR1 MDHEN, CDR2 SYDVKM. CDR3 region: CASSLGTSGFTDTQYF.

J is TRBJ2-4 and V is TRBV27; there is no DNA to check the TCRdb D call of TRBD2. This CDR3 is built from 13 residues. The germline CDR1 and CDR2 sequences are MNHEY and SMNVEV (reference sequence). The CDR3 region is CASSLYRAGIQYF.

This chain joins TRBV9 and TRBJ2-3; TCRdb picks TRBD1, but there is no DNA to check that call. Germline V gene lookup returns CDR1 SGDLS and CDR2 YYNGEE. The CDR3 has 21 residues. The CDR3 is CASSARGEVNRDRGETDTQYF. Combining the CDR3 with reference TRBV9 and TRBJ2-3 gives the whole variable domain DSGVTQTPKHLITATGQRVTLRCSPRSGDLSVYWYQQSLDQGLQFLIQYYNGEERAKGNILERFSAQQFPDLHSELNLSSLELGDSALYFCASSARGEVNRDRGETDTQYFGPGTRLTVL.

J is TRBJ2-7 and V is TRBV15; absent DNA, TCRdb's TRBD1 call cannot be checked. This CDR3 has 14 residues. Germline CDR1 and CDR2: LNHNV and YYDKDF (reference sequence). CDR3 sequence: CATSSRVGSYEQYF.

This chain connects TRBV3-1 to TRBJ2-7. CDR3 length: 14 residues. The germline gives CDR1 LGHDT, CDR2 YNNKEL (reference sequence). The CDR3: CASSQAKGNYEQYF.

The V gene is TRBV29-1, the J gene TRBJ2-2. The CDR3 length is 12 residues. Germline CDR1 SQVTM, CDR2 ANQGSEA. The CDR3: CSVEGYRGELFF.

The V gene is TRBV13, the J gene TRBJ2-3. Germline loops: CDR1 PRHDT, CDR2 FYEKMQ (reference sequence). This CDR3 has 11 residues. The CDR3 reads CASRTTDTQYF.

The chain employs TRBV28 and TRBJ2-7. The germline gives CDR1 MDHEN, CDR2 SYDVKM. The length of the CDR3 is 14 residues. CDR3 region: CASSFWDSSYEQYF.

This chain connects TRBV12-3 or TRBV12-4 to TRBJ2-3. The CDR3 totals 11 residues. CDR3 amino acids: CASSFFDTQYF.

The chain couples TRBV5-4 to TRBJ1-1. This CDR3 region has 15 residues. The germline gives CDR1 SGHNT, CDR2 YYREEE (reference sequence). The CDR3 is CASSSRGILNTEAFF. Looking up the rest from reference TRBV5-4 and TRBJ1-1 gives the full variable domain: ETGVTQSPTHLIKTRGQQVTLRCSSQSGHNTVSWYQQALGQGPQFIFQYYREEENGRGNFPPRFSGLQFPNYSSELNVNALELDDSALYLCASSSRGILNTEAFFGQGTRLTVV.

This rearrangement joins TRBV11-2 to TRBJ2-3; there is no DNA to check the TCRdb D call of TRBD2. This CDR3 region has 13 residues. In germline, CDR1 is SGHAT, CDR2 FQNNGV. This chain's CDR3 is CASSLSIREVMYF.

This chain links TRBV6-5 with TRBJ2-4; TCRdb selects TRBD2, and the lack of DNA leaves this call unchecked. This CDR3 is built from 14 residues. Germline-derived CDR1 and CDR2 are MNHEY and SVGAGI. The CDR3 loop is CASRGDLAKNIQYF.

The V and J genes are TRBV6-5 and TRBJ2-7. Germline-derived CDR1 and CDR2 are MNHEY and SVGAGI. The CDR3 has 13 residues. The CDR3 spells CASSYNPHYEQYF.

The genes are TRBV5-1 and TRBJ2-1; the D gene TCRdb calls, TRBD1, cannot be checked with no DNA. From germline, CDR1 is SGHRS and CDR2 YFSETQ. This CDR3 is 14 amino acids long. The CDR3 is CASSPYRGGHEQFF.

This chain links TRBV28 with TRBJ2-3; TCRdb's D gene call, TRBD1, goes unchecked for lack of DNA. Looked up from germline, CDR1 is MDHEN and CDR2 is SYDVKM. The CDR3 contains 13 residues. CDR3 protein: CASSRGVTDTQYF.

The chain has TRBV13 and TRBJ2-7. CDR1 and CDR2 from the germline V gene are PRHDT and FYEKMQ (reference sequence). CDR3 length: 12 amino acids. The CDR3: CASSSSPLEQYF. Variable domain in full (rest from reference TRBV13 and TRBJ2-7): AAGVIQSPRHLIKEKRETATLKCYPIPRHDTVYWYQQGPGQDPQFLISFYEKMQSDKGSIPDRFSAQQFSDYHSELNMSSLELGDSALYFCASSSSPLEQYFGPGTRLTVT.

This chain connects TRBV28 to TRBJ2-3. The CDR3 consists of 14 residues. Germline V gene data show CDR1 as MDHEN and CDR2 as SYDVKM. CDR3 amino acids: CASSFTSHTDTQYF.

CDR3 sequence reads: CASSVGAGNTEAFF. The gene calls are TRBV9 and TRBJ1-1. Per the germline V gene, CDR1 is SGDLS and CDR2 is YYNGEE. This CDR3 spans 14 amino acids.

The J gene is TRBJ2-3, the V gene TRBV20-1. The length of the CDR3 is 13 residues. The germline V gene has CDR1 DFQATT and CDR2 SNEGSKA (reference sequence). This chain's CDR3 is CSARDQNTDTQYF.

The J gene is TRBJ2-7, the V gene TRBV12-3 or TRBV12-4. There are 12 residues in the CDR3. CDR3 protein: CASSLTFYEQYF.

This rearrangement joins TRBV29-1 to TRBJ1-6. This CDR3 contains 11 residues. CDR1 and CDR2 from the germline V gene are SQVTM and ANQGSEA. CDR3 region: CSVVDANALHF.